This T cell receptor beta chain was captured by sequencing in a study of T-cell memory formation after mild COVID-19. Study-wide context: The TCR clusters were mostly specific to one donor.

TCRdb passed the 5' RACE reads through MiXCR, listing each CDR3 protein once. Of hundreds of thousands of distinct CDR3 sequences in the sample, over 25% were seen once. The study, taken as a whole, reports: Researchers report contracting CD4+ clones mostly in CM and EM, with CD8+ clones in EMRA. Pre-infection memory harbored some responding clones, suggesting cross-reactive memory joined.

V was cut by 3 bases and J by 3 bases, with 13 bases left in between. The CDR3 has 15 amino acids. Germline V CDR1 and CDR2: SGHNT, YYREEE (reference sequence). With regard to this clonotype: What it binds is unknown.

The sequence was obtained from an adult woman who had mild COVID-19 (a few samples of this study predate the infection). Cell type and time point are not known. The rearrangement uses TRBV5-4 and TRBJ2-4, with D perhaps given as TRBD1 or TRBD2 (6 bases each). What was sequenced was PBMCs or a T cell subset sorted from them (not recorded which). The CDR3 DNA reads as TGTGCCAGCAGCTCAGGAGGGGGTCGCAAAAACATTCAGTACTTC. It codes for CASSSGGGRKNIQYF.